These 30 T cell receptor beta chains were all obtained from the same sample, sequenced in a study of vaccination and CD4 T cells after COVID-19. Described treatment: approximately 10-day PBMC culture with coronavirus spike peptide pools or control peptides (ViraFEST assay). The collection of CD4+ T cells from the unexposed donor took place before the COVID-19 pandemic (2011-2018). Their target antigens are unknown. The assay that was used to sequence DNA from cultured CD4+ T cells was the Oncomine TCR Beta short-read assay. TCRdb processed the PCR reads anew with MiXCR; each CDR3 protein has one entry. The sample holds more than 5,500 distinct CDR3 sequences; 25% to 30% are singletons and the top ten take approximately 30%. Sequenced material: CD4+ T cells from blood, cultured in vitro. These receptors were taken from a human donor in good health.

The gene calls are TRBV27 and TRBJ1-2; no firm D call. Looked up from germline, CDR1 is MNHEY and CDR2 is SMNVEV (reference sequence). The CDR3 covers 14 residues. V dropped 2 bases and J dropped 1 base, with 8 bases sitting between them. Written as DNA, the CDR3 is TGTGCCAGCAGTTTACAGCCTGGTAACTATGGCTACACCTTC. It yields the protein CASSLQPGNYGYTF.

The rearrangement links TRBV6-1 to TRBJ2-5; perhaps TRBD1 as D (6 bases). The germline V gene encodes CDR1 MNHNS and CDR2 SASEGT. Trimming removed 6 bases from V and 1 base from J, with 12 bases in between. This CDR3 is 14 amino acids long. For the CDR3, the DNA is TGTGCCAGCAGCAAGGACAGTCCCCAAGAGACCCAGTACTTC. Protein sequence: CASSKDSPQETQYF.

About this clonotype itself: A much larger clone is a single base away; this may be a read error. This is likely a read error, given that the CDR3 carries no conserved phenylalanine or tryptophan at its end. The gene calls are TRBV12-3 or TRBV12-4 and TRBJ1-1; D is unresolved. Trimming left V 7 bases short and J 4 bases short, with 16 bases between. The CDR3 length is 14 residues. CDR3 DNA: TGTGCCAGCACTCGGGGTACCGATTCCACTGAAGCTTTCTCT. This translates into CASTRGTDSTEAFS.

This chain links TRBV29-1 with TRBJ2-7; possible D gene TRBD1, 5 bases. V lost 7 bases to trimming and J lost 0 bases, with 13 bases between them. The CDR3 consists of 13 residues. Germline CDR1 and CDR2: SQVTM and ANQGSEA. The CDR3 DNA sequence: TGCAGCGCCTCCACACAGGACTCCTACGAGCAGTACTTC. Protein: CSASTQDSYEQYF.

The V call is TRBV4-1, the J call TRBJ1-1; the match to TRBD1 covers 7 bases. Looked up from germline, CDR1 is MGHRA and CDR2 is YSYEKL. V lost 0 bases and J lost 0; bases outside the gene matches: 7. CDR3 length: 17 amino acids. CDR3 DNA sequence: TGCGCCAGCAGCCAAGAAGACAGGGCAGACATGAACACTGAAGCTTTCTTT. This gives the protein CASSQEDRADMNTEAFF.

This clonotype was detected only a few times. The chain uses TRBV11-2 and TRBJ1-2; no firm D call. There are 11 residues in the CDR3. Germline V gives CDR1 SGHAT, CDR2 FQNNGV. The V and J ends lost 6 bases and 0 bases respectively, with 2 bases between them. The CDR3 loop reads CASSANYGYTF. For the CDR3, the DNA is TGTGCCAGCAGTGCTAACTATGGCTACACCTTC.

This clonotype turned up a few times. This chain connects TRBV6-2 or TRBV6-3 to TRBJ1-6; 7 nucleotides align to TRBD1. J lost 5 bases, V lost 2 bases, and 15 bases had no gene match. The CDR3 length is 19 residues. Germline V gene sequence: CDR1 MNHEY, CDR2 SVGEGT. CDR3 nucleotide sequence: TGTGCCAGCAGTTACCAACCAGGGCGAGGGGGCGCCGATAATTCACCCCTCCACTTT. Amino acids: CASSYQPGRGGADNSPLHF.

This clonotype has a handful of counts. J is TRBJ1-1 and V is TRBV6-5, with no clear D. Germline V gene sequence: CDR1 MNHEY, CDR2 SVGAGI. The CDR3 has 11 amino acids. V lost 4 bases and J 6 bases, leaving 6 bases between the germline ends. CDR3 sequence: CASSSRSEAFF. The CDR3 coding sequence is TGTGCCAGCAGTTCTAGGTCTGAAGCTTTCTTT.

This clonotype has a handful of counts. The chain employs TRBV6-1 and TRBJ2-2, with D possibly being TRBD1 (6 bases). V was shortened by 10 bases and J by 11 bases, with 26 bases between the two germline ends. CDR1 and CDR2 from the germline V gene are MNHNS and SASEGT. This CDR3 is 15 amino acids long. The CDR3 DNA follows: TGTGCCACTAAGGACAGATCCCTTACCGCGGTAGAGCTGTTTTTT. This translates into CATKDRSLTAVELFF.

The genes are TRBV5-4 and TRBJ1-2; D unclear. This CDR3 has 15 amino acids. V lost 0 bases, J lost 4 bases, and 13 bases lay in between. Germline V CDR1 and CDR2: SGHNT, YYREEE (reference sequence). CDR3 protein: CASSLETRAAYGYTF. The CDR3 DNA sequence: TGTGCCAGCAGCTTGGAAACCCGTGCTGCCTATGGCTACACCTTC.

The rearrangement joins TRBV6-1 to TRBJ1-2, with D possibly TRBD1 on 5 matching bases. In germline, CDR1 is MNHNS, CDR2 SASEGT. The CDR3 spans 13 residues. Trimming removed 11 bases from V and 5 bases from J, with 18 bases in between. CDR3 nucleotide sequence: TGTGCCCTTTCGAACAGGCCGAAATATGGCTACACCTTC. Protein: CALSNRPKYGYTF.

This chain connects TRBV7-8 to TRBJ2-3; the match to TRBD1 covers 10 bases. The CDR3 loop spans 15 amino acids. V lost 5 bases and J lost 2; bases outside the gene matches: 4. From germline, CDR1 is SGHVS and CDR2 FQNEAQ. CDR3 nucleotide sequence: TGTGCCAGCAGCCGGGGACAGGGGACCACAGATACGCAGTATTTT. This gives the protein CASSRGQGTTDTQYF.

V usage is TRBV2 and J usage is TRBJ1-5; D remains unclear. CDR3 size: 13 residues. Germline-derived CDR1 and CDR2 are SNHLY and FYNNEI. Between the trimmed V and J ends, which lost 3 bases and 6 bases, there was a span of 9 bases. The chain's CDR3 is CASSEGLGQPQHF. The CDR3 nucleotides are TGTGCCAGCAGTGAGGGTTTAGGTCAGCCCCAGCATTTT.

The chain links TRBV2 to TRBJ1-2; no clear D gene. V shed 8 bases and J shed 0 bases, with 13 bases lying between them. The CDR3 is made up of 14 amino acids. Germline V gene sequence: CDR1 SNHLY, CDR2 FYNNEI. The CDR3 region has the DNA TGTGCCAGCCTACGCACTAGAACTAACTATGGCTACACCTTC. It encodes CASLRTRTNYGYTF.

This clonotype was seen a few times. The V and J genes are TRBV6-1 and TRBJ2-3; D tentatively fits TRBD1 or TRBD2 (5 bases each). The V end lost 11 bases, the J end lost 4 bases, and 16 bases lay between the germline ends. This CDR3 comprises 13 residues. The germline V gene has CDR1 MNHNS and CDR2 SASEGT. As DNA, the CDR3 is TGTGCCCTGAGTGGGGGAATATCAGATACGCAGTATTTT. The encoded protein is CALSGGISDTQYF.

This clonotype was counted between two and nine times. As DNA, the CDR3 is TGTGCCAGCAGCTTAGGAGAGGGCACCTATGGCTACACCTTC. It encodes CASSLGEGTYGYTF. This chain links TRBV7-9 with TRBJ1-2; D is ambiguous. The V end lost 1 base, the J end lost 4 bases, and 10 bases lay between the germline ends. The CDR3 totals 14 residues. Germline assignment: CDR1 SEHNR and CDR2 FQNEAQ (reference sequence).

The rearrangement joins TRBV20-1 to TRBJ2-3; the D gene is possibly TRBD2 (7 bases). The CDR3 runs to 19 residues. Germline V gene sequence: CDR1 DFQATT, CDR2 SNEGSKA (reference sequence). Trimming took 5 bases from V and 5 from J, leaving 32 bases between them. In nucleotides, the CDR3 is TGCAGTGCTCCCAGAAGGCGGGGGACACCACCAGCAGGGGTAGATACGCAGTATTTT. As protein: CSAPRRRGTPPAGVDTQYF.

This clonotype was seen a single time. No DNA is shown, since the ends of the CDR3 on it are uncertain; the CDR3 is the one TCRdb lists. The chain couples TRBV2 to TRBJ2-7; TRBD2, as called in the table, went unchecked against the DNA. The CDR3 numbers 14 amino acids, ends counted. The germline gives CDR1 SNHLY, CDR2 FYNNEI. CDR3 sequence: CASILASGVYEQYF.

J is TRBJ1-1 and V is TRBV30; no definite D call. Germline CDR1 is GTSNPN and CDR2 is SVGIG (reference sequence). This CDR3 comprises 10 residues. V was clipped by 3 bases and J by 4 bases, with 3 bases between them. As DNA, the CDR3 is TGTGCCTGGAGGATCACTGAAGCTTTCTTT. It specifies CAWRITEAFF.

J is TRBJ2-7 and V is TRBV29-1; 7 bases map to TRBD1. Germline-derived CDR1 and CDR2 are SQVTM and ANQGSEA. V was clipped by 1 base and J by 5 bases; unmatched bases: 11. The CDR3 loop spans 15 amino acids. The CDR3 sequence: CSVEAGQGDLDEQYF. DNA of the CDR3: TGCAGCGTTGAAGCGGGTCAGGGGGATTTGGACGAGCAGTACTTC.

This clonotype showed up just a few times. The gene calls are TRBV7-2 and TRBJ2-1, with 8 bases that match TRBD1. Losses at the gene ends were 6 bases for V and 8 bases for J; bases not matched to a gene: 12. Germline V gene data show CDR1 as SGHTA and CDR2 as FQGNSA. This CDR3 has 15 residues. The CDR3 spells CASSRRTGLRDEQFF. Here the CDR3 DNA reads TGTGCCAGCAGTCGACGGACAGGGCTAAGGGATGAGCAGTTCTTC.

This clonotype occurred a few times. This rearrangement joins TRBV18 to TRBJ1-2, with TRBD1 matching over 11 bases. The CDR3 spans 16 residues. Trimming took 3 bases from V and 0 from J; bases not matched to a gene: 3. Germline assignment: CDR1 KGHSH and CDR2 LQKENI. The CDR3 nucleotides are TGTGCCAGCTCACCCCCGGACAGGGGGCCTAACTATGGCTACACCTTC. This gives the protein CASSPPDRGPNYGYTF.

V gene TRBV5-4 combines with J gene TRBJ1-1; 7 nucleotides agree with TRBD1. Germline lookup yields CDR1 SGHNT and CDR2 YYREEE (reference sequence). The J segment lost 4 bases and the V segment lost 2 bases, leaving 8 bases of the junction unmatched. The CDR3 has 15 residues. CDR3 nucleotides: TGTGCCAGCAGCTTTGACAGGGCGGTTGGCACTGAAGCTTTCTTT. It codes for CASSFDRAVGTEAFF.

This clonotype is deemed medium-sized. The V gene is TRBV20-1, the J gene TRBJ2-3; tentatively, D is TRBD2 (5 bases). The CDR3 runs 14 residues. Germline CDR1 DFQATT, CDR2 SNEGSKA (reference sequence). Trimming cost V 6 bases and J 6 bases, with 19 bases left between them. For the CDR3, the DNA is TGCAGTGCCAACCGGGGTGTCCGACTGGATACGCAGTATTTT. Its translation: CSANRGVRLDTQYF.

This rearrangement joins TRBV2 to TRBJ2-5; TRBD1 agrees at 7 bases. The CDR3 runs to 13 residues. J lost 9 bases, V lost 7 bases, and 11 bases had no gene match. CDR1 SNHLY and CDR2 FYNNEI come from the germline V gene. This CDR3 reads CASTFGQAVPQYF. Written as DNA, the CDR3 is TGTGCCAGCACTTTCGGACAGGCGGTTCCCCAGTACTTC. Full variable domain (remainder filled in from reference TRBV2 and TRBJ2-5): EPEVTQTPSHQVTQMGQEVILRCVPISNHLYFYWYRQILGQKVEFLVSFYNNEISEKSEIFDDQFSVERPDGSNFTLKIRSTKLEDSAMYFCASTFGQAVPQYFGPGTRLLVL.

The chain has TRBV6-1 and TRBJ1-1, with D possibly matching TRBD1 (6 bases). Trimming shortened V by 6 bases and J by 6 bases, and 20 bases separated the two germline ends. This CDR3 spans 15 amino acids. Germline loops: CDR1 MNHNS, CDR2 SASEGT. The CDR3 nucleotides read TGTGCCAGCAGGGACGATGGGGGGCGCAACTCTGAAGCTTTCTTT. Amino acids: CASRDDGGRNSEAFF.

The V call is TRBV6-4, the J call TRBJ1-5, with D perhaps TRBD1 (5 bases). The CDR3 is 14 residues long. V was trimmed by 6 bases and J by 6 bases, leaving 15 bases between them. Germline lookup yields CDR1 MRHNA and CDR2 SNTAGT. As DNA, the CDR3 is TGTGCCAGCAGCTCGGGGCAGAGTGGTCAGCCCCAGCATTTT. Protein: CASSSGQSGQPQHF.

This chain's CDR3 is CASSPYPGGQGGNEQFF. The DNA of the CDR3 is TGTGCCAGCAGCCCCTACCCCGGGGGACAGGGTGGGAATGAGCAGTTCTTC. The gene calls are TRBV7-3 and TRBJ2-1, with 9 bases aligning to TRBD1. CDR3 length: 17 residues. Looked up from germline, CDR1 is SGHTA and CDR2 is FQGTGA. J gave up 7 bases and V 5 bases, and 15 bases lay outside the gene matches.

There are a few counts of this clonotype. The V gene is TRBV21-1, the J gene TRBJ2-6; the listed D gene, TRBD1, was not tested against the DNA. TRBV21-1 counts as a pseudogene. The CDR3 has 18 residues. The CDR3 spells CASSKLSRVRAGANVLTF. CDR3 sequence (DNA): TGTGCCAGCAGCAAATTGTCCAGGGTGCGAGCTGGGGCCAACGTCCTGACTTTC.

The chain couples TRBV28 to TRBJ1-2; D ambiguous. The CDR3 length is 12 residues. Trimming shortened V by 2 bases and J by 5 bases, and 6 bases separated the two germline ends. CDR1 and CDR2 from the germline V gene are MDHEN and SYDVKM. CDR3 amino acids: CASSLMDYGYTF. In nucleotides, the CDR3 is TGTGCCAGCAGTTTAATGGATTATGGCTACACCTTC.